The 10 T cell receptor beta chains presented below share a single source sample, sequenced in a study of T-cell memory formation after mild COVID-19 (TCRdb year 2021). The library was prepared using 5' RACE. The data were produced on an Illumina NovaSeq 6000. In-frame beta chains were kept once TCRdb had trimmed the public reads at Q25 with fastp and called clones with MiXCR. Rows are unified per CDR3 protein, each entry keeping the most common DNA and genes. Here the sample has over 45,000 distinct CDR3 sequences; about a quarter occur a single time. Together, the top ten hold 35% to 45% of the sample. The sequencing input was PBMCs or a T cell subset sorted from them (not recorded which). The source is a man younger than 35 who had mild COVID-19 (a few samples of this study predate the infection). The sample titles of this study are shuffled in the database, so cell type and time point are left out; the donor was told from shared clones.

This clonotype was found a few times. The gene calls are TRBV20-1 and TRBJ1-1; TRBD1 aligns across 9 bases. CDR3 length: 16 amino acids. Looked up from germline, CDR1 is DFQATT and CDR2 is SNEGSKA (reference sequence). V lost 2 bases to trimming and J lost 4 bases; unmatched junction nucleotides: 11. The CDR3 is CSARRQGELLGTEAFF. The CDR3 DNA follows: TGCAGTGCTAGAAGACAGGGGGAATTATTGGGCACTGAAGCTTTCTTT.

This clonotype showed up just a few times. V usage is TRBV7-2 and J usage is TRBJ2-2; the match to TRBD1 covers 7 bases. V dropped 6 bases and J dropped 1; count of bases not matched to a gene: 11. CDR1 is SGHTA, CDR2 FQGNSA, per germline. The CDR3 extends over 17 amino acids. CDR3 region: CASRLPRTGWNTGELFF. CDR3 nucleotides: TGTGCCAGCAGATTACCCAGGACAGGATGGAACACCGGGGAGCTGTTTTTT.

V is TRBV19 and J is TRBJ2-3; 7 nucleotides line up with TRBD1. CDR1 is LNHDA, CDR2 SQIVND, per germline (reference sequence). The junction had 9 bases not matched to a gene; V was cut back by 0 bases and J by 3 bases. This CDR3 is 17 amino acids long. The CDR3 DNA sequence: TGTGCCAGTAGTATAGATATGACAGGGCTTGGGACAGATACGCAGTATTTT. It translates to CASSIDMTGLGTDTQYF.

There are a few counts of this clonotype. The chain recombines TRBV9 with TRBJ2-1, with D possibly being TRBD1 or TRBD2 (6 bases each). Germline V lookup: CDR1 SGDLS, CDR2 YYNGEE. The CDR3 totals 13 residues. The V end was cut by 7 bases, the J end by 5 bases, with 13 bases between. CDR3 nucleotides: TGTGCCAGCGGAGGGGGGATTGACAATGAGCAGTTCTTC. This codes for CASGGGIDNEQFF.

This chain uses TRBV4-3 with TRBJ2-5, with a possible D match to TRBD1 (6 bases). CDR3 length: 9 amino acids. V was shortened by 11 bases and J by 7 bases, with 8 bases between the two germline ends. Per germline, CDR1 LGHNA and CDR2 YSLEER. CDR3 region: CAVGGTQYF. For the CDR3, the DNA is TGCGCCGTAGGGGGGACCCAGTACTTC.

By proportion, this clonotype is medium-sized (0.01 to 0.1%). The chain joins TRBV19 to TRBJ2-2; unclear D gene. V lost 10 bases, J lost 6 bases, and 6 bases lay in between. The CDR3 spans 10 residues. The germline CDR1 and CDR2 sequences are LNHDA and SQIVND (reference sequence). The CDR3 reads CATRAGELFF. Written as DNA, the CDR3 is TGTGCCACCCGAGCCGGGGAGCTGTTTTTT.

This chain links TRBV5-1 with TRBJ2-2; tentatively, D is TRBD1 or TRBD2 (5 bases each). Germline loops: CDR1 SGHRS, CDR2 YFSETQ. This CDR3 region has 15 residues. The V gene lost 1 base and the J gene lost 6 bases, with 13 bases spanning the gap. CDR3: CASSLLRGDAGELFF. The DNA of the CDR3 is TGCGCCAGCAGCTTGTTAAGGGGAGATGCCGGGGAGCTGTTTTTT.

This clonotype was found a few times. The DNA for the CDR3 is TGTGCCAGTAGTTTCTCGCGGGGGCATGAGCAGTTCTTC. It yields the protein CASSFSRGHEQFF. The chain employs TRBV19 and TRBJ2-1; a possible D gene is TRBD2 (7 bases). The ends were cut back, 5 bases at V and 8 bases at J, with 13 bases in the middle. The CDR3 length is 13 residues. Per the germline V gene, CDR1 is LNHDA and CDR2 is SQIVND (reference sequence).

The chain uses TRBV30 and TRBJ2-1, with D possibly TRBD2 on 6 matching bases. The CDR3 loop spans 15 amino acids. Trimming left V 0 bases short and J 7 bases short, with 16 bases between. Germline V gene lookup returns CDR1 GTSNPN and CDR2 SVGIG (reference sequence). The CDR3 nucleotides are TGTGCCTGGAGTGTTGGAGCGGCGGAGGGGAATGAGCAGTTCTTC. Its translation is CAWSVGAAEGNEQFF.

There are a few counts of this clonotype. This sequence joins TRBV4-1 and TRBJ2-6; D is possibly TRBD2 (6 bases). CDR3 length: 14 residues. Trimming took off 4 bases at V and 2 bases at J, with 6 bases between the two ends. In germline, CDR1 is MGHRA, CDR2 YSYEKL. CDR3 DNA: TGCGCCAGCAGCCGGGGGGCTGGGGCCAACGTCCTGACTTTC. This sequence encodes CASSRGAGANVLTF.